Below, one TCR beta chain is given with its context. This CDR3 comprises 19 residues. V was clipped by 5 bases and J by 14 bases, with 37 bases between them. Looked up from germline, CDR1 is SEHNR and CDR2 is FQNEAQ (reference sequence). These data originate in a study of long-term antiretroviral therapy in people with HIV. Sequencing relied on immunoSEQ assay v3.0, run at survey level. Repertoires were generated with immunoSEQ multiplex PCR, while TCRdb's copy carries only in-frame clones and drops some. In the table there are just over 35,000 clones, approximately 80% of which are singletons. The sample was unsorted PBMCs, taken 0.6 years after starting antiretroviral therapy. This chain links TRBV7-9 with TRBJ2-1, with a weak D call TRBD2 (7 bases). The source is a man aged 18 to 29 with HIV. The CDR3 coding sequence is TGTGCCAGCAGCGTCTCGGGGGGCTTGCTAGCGCGAACAGCAGCGTTGGAGTTCTTC. Translation: CASSVSGGLLARTAALEFF.